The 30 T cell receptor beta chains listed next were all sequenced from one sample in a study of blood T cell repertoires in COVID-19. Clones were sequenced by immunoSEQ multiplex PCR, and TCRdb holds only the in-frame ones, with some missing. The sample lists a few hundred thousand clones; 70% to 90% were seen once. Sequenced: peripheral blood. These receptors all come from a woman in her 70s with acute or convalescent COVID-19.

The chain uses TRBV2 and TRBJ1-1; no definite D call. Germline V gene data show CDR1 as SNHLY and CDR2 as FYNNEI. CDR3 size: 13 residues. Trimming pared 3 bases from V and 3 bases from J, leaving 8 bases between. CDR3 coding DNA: TGTGCCAGCAGTGATGAGGCGTACACTGAAGCTTTCTTT. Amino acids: CASSDEAYTEAFF.

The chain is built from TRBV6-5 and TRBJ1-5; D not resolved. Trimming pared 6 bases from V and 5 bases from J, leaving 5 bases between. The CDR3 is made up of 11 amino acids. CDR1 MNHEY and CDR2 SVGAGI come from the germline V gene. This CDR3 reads CASSGDQPQHF. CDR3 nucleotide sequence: TGTGCCAGCAGCGGAGATCAGCCCCAGCATTTT.

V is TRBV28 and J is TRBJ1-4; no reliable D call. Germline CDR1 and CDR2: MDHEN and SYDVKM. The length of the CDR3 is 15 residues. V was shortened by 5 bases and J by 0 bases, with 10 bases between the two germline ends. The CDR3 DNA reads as TGTGCCAGCAGTCGGATGGGCACAACTAATGAAAAACTGTTTTTT. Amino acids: CASSRMGTTNEKLFF.

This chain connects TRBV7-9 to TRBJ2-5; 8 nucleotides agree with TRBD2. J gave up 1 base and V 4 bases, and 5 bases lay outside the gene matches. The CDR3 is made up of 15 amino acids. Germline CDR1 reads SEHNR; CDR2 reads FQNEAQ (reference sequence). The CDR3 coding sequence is TGTGCCAGCAGCTCGGGGGGGACATTCCAAGAGACCCAGTACTTC. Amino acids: CASSSGGTFQETQYF.

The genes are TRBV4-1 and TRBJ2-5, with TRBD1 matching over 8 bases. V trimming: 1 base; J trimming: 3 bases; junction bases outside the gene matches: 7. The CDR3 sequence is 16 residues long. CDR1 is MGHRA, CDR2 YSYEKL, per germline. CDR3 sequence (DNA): TGCGCCAGCAGCCAAGGGCCGGGGACAGGTAAAGAGACCCAGTACTTC. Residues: CASSQGPGTGKETQYF.

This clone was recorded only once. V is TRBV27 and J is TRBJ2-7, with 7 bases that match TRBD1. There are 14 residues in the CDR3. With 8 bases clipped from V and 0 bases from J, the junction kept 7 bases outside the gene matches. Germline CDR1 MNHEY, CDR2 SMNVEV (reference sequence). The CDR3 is CASARTGDSYEQYF. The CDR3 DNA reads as TGTGCCAGCGCCAGGACAGGCGACTCCTACGAGCAGTACTTC.

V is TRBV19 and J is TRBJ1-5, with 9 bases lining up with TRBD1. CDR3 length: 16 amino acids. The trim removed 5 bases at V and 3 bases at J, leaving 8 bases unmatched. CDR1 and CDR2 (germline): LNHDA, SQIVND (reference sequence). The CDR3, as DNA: TGTGCCAGTAGTTCGTACAGGGGGCGCGACAATCAGCCCCAGCATTTT. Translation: CASSSYRGRDNQPQHF.

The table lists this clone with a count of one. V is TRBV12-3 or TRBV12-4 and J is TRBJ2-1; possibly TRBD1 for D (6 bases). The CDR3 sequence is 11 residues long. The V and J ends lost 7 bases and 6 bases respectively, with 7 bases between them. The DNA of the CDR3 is TGTGCCAGCAACAGGGTCAATGAGCAGTTCTTC. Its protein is CASNRVNEQFF.

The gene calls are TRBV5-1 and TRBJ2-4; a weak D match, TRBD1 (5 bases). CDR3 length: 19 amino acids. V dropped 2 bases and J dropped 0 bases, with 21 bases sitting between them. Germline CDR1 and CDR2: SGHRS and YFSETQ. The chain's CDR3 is CASSLPTDPKVLAKNIQYF. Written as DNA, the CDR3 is TGCGCCAGCAGCTTACCGACAGACCCCAAGGTCCTAGCCAAAAACATTCAGTACTTC.

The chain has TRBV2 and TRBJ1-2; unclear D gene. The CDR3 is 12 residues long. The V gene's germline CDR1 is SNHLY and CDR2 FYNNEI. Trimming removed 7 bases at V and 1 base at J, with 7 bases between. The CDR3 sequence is CASKGGNYGYTF. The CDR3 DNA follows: TGTGCCAGCAAAGGCGGTAACTATGGCTACACCTTC. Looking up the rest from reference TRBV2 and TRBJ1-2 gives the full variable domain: EPEVTQTPSHQVTQMGQEVILRCVPISNHLYFYWYRQILGQKVEFLVSFYNNEISEKSEIFDDQFSVERPDGSNFTLKIRSTKLEDSAMYFCASKGGNYGYTFGSGTRLTVV.

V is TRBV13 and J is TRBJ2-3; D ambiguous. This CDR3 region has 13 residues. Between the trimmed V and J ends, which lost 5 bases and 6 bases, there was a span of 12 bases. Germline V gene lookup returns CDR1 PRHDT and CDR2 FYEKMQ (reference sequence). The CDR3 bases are TGTGCCAGCAGCACCTCCGTAGCCGATACGCAGTATTTT. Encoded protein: CASSTSVADTQYF.

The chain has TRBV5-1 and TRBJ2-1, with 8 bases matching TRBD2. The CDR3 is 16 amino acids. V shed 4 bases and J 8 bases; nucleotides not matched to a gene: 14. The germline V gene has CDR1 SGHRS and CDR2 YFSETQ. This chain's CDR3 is CASSQAGTSVPDEQFF. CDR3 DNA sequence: TGCGCCAGCAGCCAAGCCGGGACTAGTGTTCCCGATGAGCAGTTCTTC.

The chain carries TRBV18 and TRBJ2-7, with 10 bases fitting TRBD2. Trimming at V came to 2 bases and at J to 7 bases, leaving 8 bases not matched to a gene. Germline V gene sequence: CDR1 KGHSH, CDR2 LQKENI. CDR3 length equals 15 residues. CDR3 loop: CASSPTSGVKEEQYF. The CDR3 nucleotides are TGTGCCAGCTCACCAACTAGCGGGGTGAAGGAAGAGCAGTACTTC.

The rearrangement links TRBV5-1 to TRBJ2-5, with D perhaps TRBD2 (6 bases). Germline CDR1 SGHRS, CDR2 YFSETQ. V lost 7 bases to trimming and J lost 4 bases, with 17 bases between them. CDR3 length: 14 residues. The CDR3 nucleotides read TGCGCCAGCGGTCGGAGGGGCAGTGGAGAGACCCAGTACTTC. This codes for CASGRRGSGETQYF.

In DNA, the CDR3 is TGTGCCATCCAGGGCCAGTTAGGTATTCCCCAGCATTTT. Protein: CAIQGQLGIPQHF. The chain is built from TRBV10-3 and TRBJ1-5; tentative D call: TRBD1 (5 bases). Germline CDR1 ENHRY, CDR2 SYGVKD. Trimming removed 8 bases from V and 10 bases from J, with 18 bases in between. This CDR3 spans 13 amino acids.

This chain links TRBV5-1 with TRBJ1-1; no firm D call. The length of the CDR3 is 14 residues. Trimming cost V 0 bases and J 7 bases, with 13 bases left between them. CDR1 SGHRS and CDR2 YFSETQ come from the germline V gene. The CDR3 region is CASSLDNTQSEAFF. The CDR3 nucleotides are TGCGCCAGCAGCTTGGACAACACCCAAAGTGAAGCTTTCTTT.

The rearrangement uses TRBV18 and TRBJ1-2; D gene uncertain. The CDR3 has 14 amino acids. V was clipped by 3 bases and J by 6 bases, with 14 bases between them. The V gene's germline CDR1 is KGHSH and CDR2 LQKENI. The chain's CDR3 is CASSPAPGLDGYTF. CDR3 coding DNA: TGTGCCAGCTCACCGGCCCCAGGACTGGATGGCTACACCTTC.

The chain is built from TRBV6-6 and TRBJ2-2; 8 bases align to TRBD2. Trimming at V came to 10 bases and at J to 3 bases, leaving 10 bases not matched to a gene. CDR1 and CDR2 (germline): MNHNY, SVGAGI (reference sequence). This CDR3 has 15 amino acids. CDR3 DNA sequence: TGTGCCATCCACCGGGGGGGCCAGGACACCGGGGAGCTGTTTTTT. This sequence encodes CAIHRGGQDTGELFF.

The CDR3 coding sequence is TGTGCCAGCAGTATAGACAGTAACTATGGCTACACCTTC. This translates into CASSIDSNYGYTF. This rearrangement joins TRBV2 to TRBJ1-2; D is possibly TRBD1 (5 bases). The CDR3 runs to 13 residues. The germline V and J ends were trimmed by 5 bases and 1 base, with 8 bases remaining between them. Germline CDR1 SNHLY, CDR2 FYNNEI.

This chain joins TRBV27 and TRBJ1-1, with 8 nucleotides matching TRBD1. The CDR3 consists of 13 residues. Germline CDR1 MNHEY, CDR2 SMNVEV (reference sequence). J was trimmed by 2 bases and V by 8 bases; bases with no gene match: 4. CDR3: CASQGQGNTEAFF. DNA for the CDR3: TGTGCCAGCCAAGGACAGGGAAACACTGAAGCTTTCTTT.

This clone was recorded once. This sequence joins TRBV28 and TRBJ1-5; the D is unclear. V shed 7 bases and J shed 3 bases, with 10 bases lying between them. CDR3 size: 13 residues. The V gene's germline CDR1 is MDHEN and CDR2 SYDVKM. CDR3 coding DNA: TGTGCCAGCACCACGGGAGTCAATCAGCCCCAGCATTTT. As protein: CASTTGVNQPQHF.

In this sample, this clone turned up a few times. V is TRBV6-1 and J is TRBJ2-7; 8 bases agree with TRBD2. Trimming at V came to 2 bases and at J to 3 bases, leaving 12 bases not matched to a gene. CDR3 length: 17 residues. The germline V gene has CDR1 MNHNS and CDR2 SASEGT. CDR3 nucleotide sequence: TGTGCCAGCAGTGAATCGACAAGCGGGGGAGGGGTCTACGAGCAGTACTTC. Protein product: CASSESTSGGGVYEQYF.

CDR3 sequence: CASRASGFAGELFF. The CDR3 DNA follows: TGTGCCAGCCGGGCTAGCGGATTCGCCGGGGAGCTGTTTTTT. The V gene is TRBV19, the J gene TRBJ2-2; TRBD2 aligns across 7 bases. Losses at the gene ends were 9 bases for V and 6 bases for J; bases not matched to a gene: 10. Germline loops: CDR1 LNHDA, CDR2 SQIVND (reference sequence). The CDR3 totals 14 residues.

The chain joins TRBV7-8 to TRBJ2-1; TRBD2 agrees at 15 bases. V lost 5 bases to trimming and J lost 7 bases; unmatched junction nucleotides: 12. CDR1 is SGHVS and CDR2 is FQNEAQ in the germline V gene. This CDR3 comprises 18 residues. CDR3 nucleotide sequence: TGTGCCAGCAGCCTCTATAGGACTAGCGGGGGGGCTAGAAATGAGCAGTTCTTC. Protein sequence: CASSLYRTSGGARNEQFF.

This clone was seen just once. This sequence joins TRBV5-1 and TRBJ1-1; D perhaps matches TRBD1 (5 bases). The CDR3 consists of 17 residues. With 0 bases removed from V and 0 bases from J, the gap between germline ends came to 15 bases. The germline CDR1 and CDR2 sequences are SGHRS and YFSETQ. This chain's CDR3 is CASSLGGTQSMNTEAFF. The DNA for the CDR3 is TGCGCCAGCAGCTTGGGCGGGACCCAAAGCATGAACACTGAAGCTTTCTTT.

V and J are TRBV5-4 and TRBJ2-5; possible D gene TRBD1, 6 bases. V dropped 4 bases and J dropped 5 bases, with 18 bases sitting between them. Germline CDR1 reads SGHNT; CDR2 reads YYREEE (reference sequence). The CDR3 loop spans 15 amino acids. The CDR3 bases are TGTGCCAGCAGCCCGTCAGGGGATCGGAGGGAGACCCAGTACTTC. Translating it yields CASSPSGDRRETQYF.

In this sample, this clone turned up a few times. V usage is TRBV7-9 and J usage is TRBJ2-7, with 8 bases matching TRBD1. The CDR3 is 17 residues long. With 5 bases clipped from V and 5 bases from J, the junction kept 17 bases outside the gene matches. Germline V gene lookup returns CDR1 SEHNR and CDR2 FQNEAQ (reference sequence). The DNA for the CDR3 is TGTGCCAGCAGCCGCCTGCTAGGACAGGGAAAAACCGACGAGCAGTACTTC. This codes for CASSRLLGQGKTDEQYF.

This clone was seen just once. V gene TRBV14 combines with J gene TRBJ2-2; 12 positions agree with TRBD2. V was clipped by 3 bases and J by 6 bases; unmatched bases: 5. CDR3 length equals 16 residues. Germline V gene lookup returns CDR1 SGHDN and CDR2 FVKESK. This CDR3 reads CASSQLGLAGAGELFF. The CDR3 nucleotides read TGTGCCAGCAGCCAGTTGGGACTAGCGGGTGCCGGGGAGCTGTTTTTT. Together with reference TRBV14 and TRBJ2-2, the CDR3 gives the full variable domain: EAGVTQFPSHSVIEKGQTVTLRCDPISGHDNLYWYRRVMGKEIKFLLHFVKESKQDESGMPNNRFLAERTGGTYSTLKVQPAELEDSGVYFCASSQLGLAGAGELFFGEGSRLTVL.

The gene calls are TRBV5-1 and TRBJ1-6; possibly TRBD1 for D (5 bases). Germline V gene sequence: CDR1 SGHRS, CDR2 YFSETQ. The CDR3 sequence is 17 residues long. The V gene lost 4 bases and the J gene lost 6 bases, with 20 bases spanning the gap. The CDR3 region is CASSPTLRGPTNSPLHF. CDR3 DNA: TGCGCCAGCAGCCCAACATTAAGGGGTCCCACTAATTCACCCCTCCACTTT.

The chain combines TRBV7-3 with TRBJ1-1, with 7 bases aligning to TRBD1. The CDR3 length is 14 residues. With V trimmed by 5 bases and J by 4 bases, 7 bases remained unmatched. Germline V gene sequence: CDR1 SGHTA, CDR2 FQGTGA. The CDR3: CASSLTGEATEAFF. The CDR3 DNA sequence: TGTGCCAGCAGCCTTACAGGGGAGGCCACTGAAGCTTTCTTT.